The 14 T cell receptor beta chains given below trace back to one sample, sequenced in a study of T cells in Graves' hyperthyroidism and ophthalmopathy. There were TCR beta CDR3 regions amplified from RNA transcripts. Carried out on the TCR CDR3, a first-round RT-PCR used the HTBI primer set. MiXCR, applied by TCRdb to the multiplex PCR reads, yields one record per CDR3 protein. This sample has over 500,000 distinct CDR3 sequences, with around 43% found just once. Input material: peripheral blood or thyroid tissue (not recorded which). The receptors were gathered from an adult woman with Graves' disease, either hyperthyroidism or ophthalmopathy (not recorded which).

The rearrangement joins TRBV7-9 to TRBJ1-5; D call uncertain. V lost 5 bases and J 2 bases, leaving 19 bases between the germline ends. The germline CDR1 and CDR2 sequences are SEHNR and FQNEAQ (reference sequence). CDR3 length equals 17 residues. The CDR3 DNA is TGTGCCAGCAGCCTGGGATATGGGAGGGAGGGCAATCAGCCCCAGCATTTT. Protein: CASSLGYGREGNQPQHF.

This clonotype was observed at least ten times. This chain links TRBV19 with TRBJ1-3; D gene uncertain. V was pared by 5 bases and J by 2 bases, with 7 bases between. CDR3 length: 13 amino acids. CDR1 is LNHDA and CDR2 is SQIVND in the germline V gene (reference sequence). The DNA of the CDR3 is TGTGCCAGTAGTTCCTTGACTGGAAACACCATATATTTT. This translates into CASSSLTGNTIYF.

V and J are TRBV7-9 and TRBJ2-7, with 8 positions matching TRBD1. The CDR3 extends over 16 amino acids. V shed 6 bases, J shed 0 bases, and the junction held 10 bases outside the gene matches. The V gene's germline CDR1 is SEHNR and CDR2 FQNEAQ (reference sequence). The CDR3 reads CASSLSGQVHSYEQYF. CDR3 in DNA: TGTGCCAGCAGTTTGTCGGGACAGGTGCACTCCTACGAGCAGTACTTC.

This clonotype was recorded a few times. The chain combines TRBV7-3 with TRBJ1-6; 7 nucleotides align to TRBD1. The CDR3 is made up of 14 amino acids. V was pared by 5 bases and J by 7 bases, with 5 bases of the junction left unmatched. The germline gives CDR1 SGHTA, CDR2 FQGTGA. CDR3 DNA: TGTGCCAGCAGCCCAGGGGGGCGGAATTCACCCCTCCACTTT. Its translation is CASSPGGRNSPLHF.

At least ten counts were recorded for this clonotype. The chain links TRBV20-1 to TRBJ1-6, with D possibly matching TRBD1 (5 bases). The CDR3 totals 14 residues. CDR1 and CDR2 from the germline V gene are DFQATT and SNEGSKA (reference sequence). The V end was cut by 5 bases, the J end by 6 bases, with 14 bases between. The CDR3 sequence is CSAPKRGFNSPLHF. CDR3 nucleotides: TGCAGTGCTCCTAAGCGGGGGTTTAATTCACCCCTCCACTTT.

The chain combines TRBV13 with TRBJ2-7; no definite D call. Germline CDR1 reads PRHDT; CDR2 reads FYEKMQ (reference sequence). This CDR3 is 13 amino acids long. Trimming removed 8 bases from V and 1 base from J, with 12 bases in between. The CDR3: CASGKSESYEQYF. CDR3 sequence (DNA): TGTGCCAGCGGGAAGTCCGAATCCTACGAGCAGTACTTC.

Concerning this clonotype: This may stem from a read error, because a much larger clone lies one nucleotide away. J is TRBJ2-5 and V is TRBV5-1; 10 positions agree with TRBD1. V shed 1 base, J shed 2 bases, and the junction held 2 bases outside the gene matches. The CDR3 covers 15 residues. The germline gives CDR1 SGHRS, CDR2 YFSETQ. CDR3 residues: CASSLRQGAQETQYF. In DNA, the CDR3 is TGCGCCAGCAGCTTGAGACAGGGGGCGCAAGAGACCCAGTACTTC.

The chain has TRBV7-2 and TRBJ2-7, with a possible D match to TRBD1 (6 bases). V lost 2 bases to trimming and J lost 0 bases, with 11 bases between them. The germline V gene encodes CDR1 SGHTA and CDR2 FQGNSA. The CDR3 totals 15 residues. The CDR3 nucleotides are TGTGCCAGCAGCTTATGGGGGCCGAGCTCCTACGAGCAGTACTTC. It yields the protein CASSLWGPSSYEQYF.

The rearrangement uses TRBV6-1 and TRBJ1-3, with TRBD1 identical over 8 bases. Germline V gene data show CDR1 as MNHNS and CDR2 as SASEGT. The CDR3 consists of 18 residues. The J segment lost 2 bases and the V segment lost 5 bases, leaving 14 bases of the junction unmatched. The CDR3 here is CASSTTPGQANPGNTIYF. CDR3 coding DNA: TGTGCCAGCAGTACCACCCCGGGACAGGCCAACCCTGGAAACACCATATATTTT.

This clonotype was seen at least ten times. The chain is built from TRBV20-1 and TRBJ2-6; no clear D. The CDR3 loop spans 13 amino acids. Germline V CDR1 and CDR2: DFQATT, SNEGSKA (reference sequence). Between the trimmed V and J ends, which lost 0 bases and 4 bases, there was a span of 4 bases. The CDR3 nucleotides are TGCAGTGCTAGAGACCTGGGGGCCAACGTCCTGACTTTC. It specifies CSARDLGANVLTF.

The chain uses TRBV30 and TRBJ1-6; perhaps TRBD1 as D (6 bases). CDR1 is GTSNPN, CDR2 SVGIG, per germline (reference sequence). V was cut by 5 bases and J by 9 bases, with 14 bases left in between. This CDR3 has 13 amino acids. CDR3 nucleotide sequence: TGTGCCTGGGCCGGGACACAAAGTTCACCCCTCCACTTT. Translation: CAWAGTQSSPLHF.

Regarding this clonotype: Just one base apart from a much larger clone, this may be a read error. The V gene is TRBV20-1, the J gene TRBJ2-2; the D gene is possibly TRBD1 (6 bases). The germline CDR1 and CDR2 sequences are DFQATT and SNEGSKA (reference sequence). This CDR3 contains 15 residues. The CDR3 is CSAASGTTNAGELFF. In DNA form, the CDR3 reads TGCAGTGCCGCTTCCGGGACAACGAACGCCGGGGAGCTGTTTTTT.

As regards this clonotype: This CDR3 is missing its conserved last phenylalanine or tryptophan, likely due to a read error. The CDR3 spells CSVPPGLNYGYTL. CDR3 DNA sequence: TGCAGTGTTCCTCCGGGTCTTAACTATGGCTACACCCTC. The rearrangement joins TRBV20-1 to TRBJ1-2; D unclear. From germline, CDR1 is DFQATT and CDR2 SNEGSKA (reference sequence). V was cut by 7 bases and J by 1 base, with 13 bases left in between. This CDR3 has 13 residues.

Ten or more counts support this clonotype. The chain employs TRBV2 and TRBJ1-1; the match to TRBD1 covers 7 bases. The CDR3 loop spans 12 amino acids. CDR1 and CDR2 from the germline V gene are SNHLY and FYNNEI. After removal of 2 bases from V and 11 bases from J, the junction contained 5 bases not matched to a gene. CDR3: CASSEPTGIAFF. The CDR3, as DNA: TGTGCCAGCAGTGAACCGACAGGGATCGCTTTCTTT. Variable domain in full (rest from reference TRBV2 and TRBJ1-1): EPEVTQTPSHQVTQMGQEVILRCVPISNHLYFYWYRQILGQKVEFLVSFYNNEISEKSEIFDDQFSVERPDGSNFTLKIRSTKLEDSAMYFCASSEPTGIAFFGQGTRLTVV.